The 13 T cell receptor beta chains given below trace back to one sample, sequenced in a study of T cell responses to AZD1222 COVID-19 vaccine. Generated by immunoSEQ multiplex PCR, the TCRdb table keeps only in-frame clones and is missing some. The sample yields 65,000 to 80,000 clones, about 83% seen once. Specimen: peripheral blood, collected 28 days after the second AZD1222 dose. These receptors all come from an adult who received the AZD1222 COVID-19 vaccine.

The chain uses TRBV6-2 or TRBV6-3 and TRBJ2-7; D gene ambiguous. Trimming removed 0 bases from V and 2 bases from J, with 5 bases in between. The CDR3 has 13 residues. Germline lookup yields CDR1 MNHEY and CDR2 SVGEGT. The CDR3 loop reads CASSYSLTYEQYF. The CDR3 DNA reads TGTGCCAGCAGTTACTCACTCACCTACGAGCAGTACTTC.

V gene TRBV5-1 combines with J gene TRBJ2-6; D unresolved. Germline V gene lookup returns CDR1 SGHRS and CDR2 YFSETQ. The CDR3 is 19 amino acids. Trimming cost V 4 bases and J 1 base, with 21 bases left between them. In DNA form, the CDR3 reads TGCGCCAGCAGCCCCCGAATTCTAGGGAAAGGATCTGGGGCCAACGTCCTGACTTTC. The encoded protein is CASSPRILGKGSGANVLTF. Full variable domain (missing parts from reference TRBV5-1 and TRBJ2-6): KAGVTQTPRYLIKTRGQQVTLSCSPISGHRSVSWYQQTPGQGLQFLFEYFSETQRNKGNFPGRFSGRQFSNSRSEMNVSTLELGDSALYLCASSPRILGKGSGANVLTFGAGSRLTVL.

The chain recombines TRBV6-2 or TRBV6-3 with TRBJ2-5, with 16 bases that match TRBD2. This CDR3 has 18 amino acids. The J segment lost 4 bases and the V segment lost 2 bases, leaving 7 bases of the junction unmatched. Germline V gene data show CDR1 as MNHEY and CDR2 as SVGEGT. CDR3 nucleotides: TGTGCCAGCAGTTACGGGACTAGCGGGAGGGGGAGCGGAGAGACCCAGTACTTC. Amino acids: CASSYGTSGRGSGETQYF.

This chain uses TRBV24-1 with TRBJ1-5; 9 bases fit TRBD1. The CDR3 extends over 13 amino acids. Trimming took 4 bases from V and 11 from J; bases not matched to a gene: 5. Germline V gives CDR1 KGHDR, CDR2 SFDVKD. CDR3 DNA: TGTGCCACCAGTGACCCCGACAGGGGGTCCCAGCATTTT. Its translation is CATSDPDRGSQHF.

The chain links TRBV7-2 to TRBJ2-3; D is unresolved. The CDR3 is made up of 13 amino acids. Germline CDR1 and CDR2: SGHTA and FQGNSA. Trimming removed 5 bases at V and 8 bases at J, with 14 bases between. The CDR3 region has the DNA TGTGCCAGCAGCCCCGCGGTTGGTGTTACGCAGTATTTT. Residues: CASSPAVGVTQYF.

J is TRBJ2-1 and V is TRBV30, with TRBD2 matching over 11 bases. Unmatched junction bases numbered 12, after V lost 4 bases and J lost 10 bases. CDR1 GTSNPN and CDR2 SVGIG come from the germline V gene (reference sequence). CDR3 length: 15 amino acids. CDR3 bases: TGTGCCTGGACTAGACCGGGACTAGCGGCAGCGGAGCAGTTCTTC. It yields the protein CAWTRPGLAAAEQFF.

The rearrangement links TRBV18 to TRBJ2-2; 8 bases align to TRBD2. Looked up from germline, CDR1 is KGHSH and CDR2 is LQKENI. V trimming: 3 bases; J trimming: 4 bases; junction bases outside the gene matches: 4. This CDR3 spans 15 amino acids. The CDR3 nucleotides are TGTGCCAGCTCACCCAGCGGGGGACGCACCGGGGAGCTGTTTTTT. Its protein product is CASSPSGGRTGELFF. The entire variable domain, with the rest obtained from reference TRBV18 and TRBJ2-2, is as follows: NAGVMQNPRHLVRRRGQEARLRCSPMKGHSHVYWYRQLPEEGLKFMVYLQKENIIDESGMPKERFSAEFPKEGPSILRIQQVVRGDSAAYFCASSPSGGRTGELFFGEGSRLTVL.

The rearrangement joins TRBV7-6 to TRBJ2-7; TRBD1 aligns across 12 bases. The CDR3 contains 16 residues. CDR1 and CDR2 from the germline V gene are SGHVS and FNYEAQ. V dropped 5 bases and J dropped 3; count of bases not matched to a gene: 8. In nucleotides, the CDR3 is TGTGCCAGCAGCAAAACCGGGACAGGGGGCTTCTACGAGCAGTACTTC. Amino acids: CASSKTGTGGFYEQYF. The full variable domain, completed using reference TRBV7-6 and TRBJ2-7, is GAGVSQSPRYKVTKRGQDVALRCDPISGHVSLYWYRQALGQGPEFLTYFNYEAQQDKSGLPNDRFSAERPEGSISTLTIQRTEQRDSAMYRCASSKTGTGGFYEQYFGPGTRLTVT.

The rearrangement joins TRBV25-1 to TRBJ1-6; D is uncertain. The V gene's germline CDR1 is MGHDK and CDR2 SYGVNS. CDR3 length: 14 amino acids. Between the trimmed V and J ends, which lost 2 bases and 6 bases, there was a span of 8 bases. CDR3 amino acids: CASSEVGLNSPLHF. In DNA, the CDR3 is TGTGCCAGCAGTGAAGTGGGCCTTAATTCACCCCTCCACTTT.

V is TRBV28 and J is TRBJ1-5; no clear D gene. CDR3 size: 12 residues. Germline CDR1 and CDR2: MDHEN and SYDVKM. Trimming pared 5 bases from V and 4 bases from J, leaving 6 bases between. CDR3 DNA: TGTGCCAGCAGTCCCCATAATCAGCCCCAGCATTTT. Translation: CASSPHNQPQHF.

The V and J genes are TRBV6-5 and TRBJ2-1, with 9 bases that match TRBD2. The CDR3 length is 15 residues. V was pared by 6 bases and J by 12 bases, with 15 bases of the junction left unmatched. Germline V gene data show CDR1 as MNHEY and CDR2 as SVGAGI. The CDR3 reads CASSRSGRPSPGQFF. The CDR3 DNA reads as TGTGCCAGCAGCCGAAGCGGGAGGCCCTCCCCCGGGCAGTTCTTC.

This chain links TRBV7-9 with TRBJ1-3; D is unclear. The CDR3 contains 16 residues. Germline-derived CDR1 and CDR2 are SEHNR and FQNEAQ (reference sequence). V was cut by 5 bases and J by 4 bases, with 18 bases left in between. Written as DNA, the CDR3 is TGTGCCAGCAGCCAAAGCCAGTCTCTTATCGGAAACACCATATATTTT. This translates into CASSQSQSLIGNTIYF.

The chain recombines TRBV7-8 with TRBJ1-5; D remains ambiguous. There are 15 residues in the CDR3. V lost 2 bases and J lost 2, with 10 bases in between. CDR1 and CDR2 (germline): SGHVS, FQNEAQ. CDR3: CASSLLSAGNQPQHF. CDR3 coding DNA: TGTGCCAGCAGCTTATTGTCAGCCGGCAATCAGCCCCAGCATTTT.